Below, one T cell receptor beta chain is given with its context. These data belong to a study of blood T cell repertoires in COVID-19. Study overall: Researchers got acute and convalescent COVID-19 samples from the United States, Italy and Spain. The analysed material was cDNA or gDNA that came from T cells, B-cell-depleted T cells, or PBMCs.

This CDR3 has 16 amino acids. Per the germline V gene, CDR1 is MNHNS and CDR2 is SASEGT. V was clipped by 3 bases and J by 5 bases; unmatched bases: 9. In the study's own analysis: Estimation of nucleated cell counts relied on the amplification of reference gene primers. The table came from immunoSEQ multiplex PCR; TCRdb's copy has only in-frame clones and leaves some out. V and J calls and clone size follow that table, whereas D and trimming were derived from the DNA. The data hold roughly 80,000 clones, with about four fifths observed a single time. This sequence joins TRBV6-1 and TRBJ1-5, with TRBD1 matching 8 bases. The sequencing input was peripheral blood. The TCR sequence derives from a human donor in a cohort sampled during active COVID-19. The DNA for the CDR3 is TGTGCCAGCAGTGACCTCTTGGACAGGGCGGATCAGCCCCAGCATTTT. Its translation: CASSDLLDRADQPQHF.